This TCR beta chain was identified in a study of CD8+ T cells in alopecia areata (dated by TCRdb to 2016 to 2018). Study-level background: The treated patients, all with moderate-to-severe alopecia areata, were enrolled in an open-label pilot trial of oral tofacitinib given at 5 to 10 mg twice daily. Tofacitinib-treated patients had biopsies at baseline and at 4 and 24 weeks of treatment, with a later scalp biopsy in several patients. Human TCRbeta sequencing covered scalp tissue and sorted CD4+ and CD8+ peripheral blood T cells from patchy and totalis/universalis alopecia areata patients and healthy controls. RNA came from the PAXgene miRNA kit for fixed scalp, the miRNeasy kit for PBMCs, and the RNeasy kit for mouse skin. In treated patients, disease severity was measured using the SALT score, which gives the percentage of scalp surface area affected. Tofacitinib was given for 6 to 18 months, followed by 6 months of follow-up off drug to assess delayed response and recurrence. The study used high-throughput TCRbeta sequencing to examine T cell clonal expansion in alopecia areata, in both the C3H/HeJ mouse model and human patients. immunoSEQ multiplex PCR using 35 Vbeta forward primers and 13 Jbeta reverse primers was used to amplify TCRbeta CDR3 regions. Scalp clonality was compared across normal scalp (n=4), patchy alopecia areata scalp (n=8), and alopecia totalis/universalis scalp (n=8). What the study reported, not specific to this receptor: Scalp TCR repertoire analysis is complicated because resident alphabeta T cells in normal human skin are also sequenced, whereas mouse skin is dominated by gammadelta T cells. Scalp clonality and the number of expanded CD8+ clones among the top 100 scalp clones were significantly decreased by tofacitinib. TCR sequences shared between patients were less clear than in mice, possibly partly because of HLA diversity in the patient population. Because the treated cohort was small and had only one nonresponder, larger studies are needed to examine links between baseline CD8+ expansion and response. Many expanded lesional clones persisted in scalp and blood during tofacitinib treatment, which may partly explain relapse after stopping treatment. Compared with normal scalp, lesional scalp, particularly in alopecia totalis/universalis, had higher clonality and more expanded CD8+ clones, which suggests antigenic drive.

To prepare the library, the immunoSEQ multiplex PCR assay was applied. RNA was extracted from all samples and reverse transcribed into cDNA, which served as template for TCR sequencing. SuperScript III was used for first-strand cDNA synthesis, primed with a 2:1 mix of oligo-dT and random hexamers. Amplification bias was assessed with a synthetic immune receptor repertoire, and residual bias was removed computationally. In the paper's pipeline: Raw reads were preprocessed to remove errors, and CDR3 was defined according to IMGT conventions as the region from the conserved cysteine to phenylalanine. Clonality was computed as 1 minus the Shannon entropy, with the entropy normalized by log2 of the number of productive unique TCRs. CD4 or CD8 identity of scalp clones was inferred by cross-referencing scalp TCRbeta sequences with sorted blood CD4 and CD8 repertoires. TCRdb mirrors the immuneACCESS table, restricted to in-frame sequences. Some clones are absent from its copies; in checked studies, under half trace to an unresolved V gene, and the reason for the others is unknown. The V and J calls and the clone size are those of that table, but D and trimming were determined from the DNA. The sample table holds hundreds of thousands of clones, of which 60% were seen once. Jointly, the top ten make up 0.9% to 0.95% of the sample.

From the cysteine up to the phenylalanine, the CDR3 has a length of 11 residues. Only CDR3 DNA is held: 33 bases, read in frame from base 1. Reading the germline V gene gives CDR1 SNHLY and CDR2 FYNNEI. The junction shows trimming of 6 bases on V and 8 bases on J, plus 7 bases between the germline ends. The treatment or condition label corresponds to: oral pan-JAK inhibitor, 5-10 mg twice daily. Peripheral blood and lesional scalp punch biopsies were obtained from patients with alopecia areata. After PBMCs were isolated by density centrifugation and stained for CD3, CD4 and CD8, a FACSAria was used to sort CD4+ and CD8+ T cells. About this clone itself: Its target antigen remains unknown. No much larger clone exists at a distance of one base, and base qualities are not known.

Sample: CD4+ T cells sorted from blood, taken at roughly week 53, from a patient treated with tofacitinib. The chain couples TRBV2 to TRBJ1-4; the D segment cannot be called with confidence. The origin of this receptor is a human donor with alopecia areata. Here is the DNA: TGTGCCAGCAGGGATTGGGAAAAACTGTTTTTT. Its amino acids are CASRDWEKLFF.